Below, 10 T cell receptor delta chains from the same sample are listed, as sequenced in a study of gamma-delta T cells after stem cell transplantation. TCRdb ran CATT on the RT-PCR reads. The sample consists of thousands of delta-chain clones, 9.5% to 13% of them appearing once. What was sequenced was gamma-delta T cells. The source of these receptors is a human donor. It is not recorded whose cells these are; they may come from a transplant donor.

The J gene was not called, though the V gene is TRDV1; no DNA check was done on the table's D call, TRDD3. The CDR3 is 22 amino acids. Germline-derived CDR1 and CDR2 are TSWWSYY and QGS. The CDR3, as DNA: TGTGCTCTTGGGGATAAGAGGCCTTCCTTCCCGTACTGGGTAGGAGGAACCGATAAACTCATCTTC. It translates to CALGDKRPSFPYWVGGTDKLIF.

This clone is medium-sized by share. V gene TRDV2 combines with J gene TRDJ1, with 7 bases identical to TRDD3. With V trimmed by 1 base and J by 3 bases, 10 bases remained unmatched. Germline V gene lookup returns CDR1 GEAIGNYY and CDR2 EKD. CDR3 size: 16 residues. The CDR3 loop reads CACDTPYRGYPDKLIF. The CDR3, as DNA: TGTGCCTGTGACACACCCTACAGGGGATATCCCGATAAACTCATCTTT.

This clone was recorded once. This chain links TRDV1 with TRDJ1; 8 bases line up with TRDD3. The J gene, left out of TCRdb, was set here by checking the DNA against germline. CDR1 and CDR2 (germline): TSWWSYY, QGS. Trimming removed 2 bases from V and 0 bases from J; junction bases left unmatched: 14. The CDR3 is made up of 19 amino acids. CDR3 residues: CALGEVPKGIRYNTDKLIF. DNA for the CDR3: TGTGCTCTTGGGGAAGTCCCTAAAGGGATACGCTATAACACCGATAAACTCATCTTT.

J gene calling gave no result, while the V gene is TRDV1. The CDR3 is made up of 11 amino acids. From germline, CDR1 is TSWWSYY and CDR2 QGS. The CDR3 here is CALGELVGQHF. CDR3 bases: TGTGCTCTTGGGGAACTTGTAGGCCAGCATTTC.

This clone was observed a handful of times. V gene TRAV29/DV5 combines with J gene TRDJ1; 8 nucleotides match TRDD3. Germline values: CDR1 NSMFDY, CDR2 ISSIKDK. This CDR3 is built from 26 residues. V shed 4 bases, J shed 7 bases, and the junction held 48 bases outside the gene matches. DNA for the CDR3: TGTGCAGCAGTAGGATATCTGCCGACACTTCGGAGCCCGCGTCGGACTGGGGGCTCCCTATGCGGTAAACTCATCTTT. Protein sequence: CAAVGYLPTLRSPRRTGGSLCGKLIF.

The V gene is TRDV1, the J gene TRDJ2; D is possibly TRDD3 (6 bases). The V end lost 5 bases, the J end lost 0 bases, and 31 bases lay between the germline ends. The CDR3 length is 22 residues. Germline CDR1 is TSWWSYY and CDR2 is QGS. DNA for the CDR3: TGTGCTCTTGGGAACAGGAGGAGGTCCTTAGGGGGGACTAAAGCTTTGACAGCACAACTCTTCTTT. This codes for CALGNRRRSLGGTKALTAQLFF.

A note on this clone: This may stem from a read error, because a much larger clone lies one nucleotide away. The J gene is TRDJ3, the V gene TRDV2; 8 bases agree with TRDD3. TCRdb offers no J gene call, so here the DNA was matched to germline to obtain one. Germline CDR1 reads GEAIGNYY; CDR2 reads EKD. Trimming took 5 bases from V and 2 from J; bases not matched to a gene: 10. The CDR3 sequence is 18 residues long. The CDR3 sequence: CACVTAGGAAWDTRQMFF. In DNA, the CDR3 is TGTGCCTGTGTCACGGCTGGGGGAGCAGCCTGGGACACCCGACAGATGTTTTTC.

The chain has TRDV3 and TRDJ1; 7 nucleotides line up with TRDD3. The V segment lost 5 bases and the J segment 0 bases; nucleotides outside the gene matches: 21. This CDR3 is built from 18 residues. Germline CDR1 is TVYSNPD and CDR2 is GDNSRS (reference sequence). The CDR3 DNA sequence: TGTGCCCTTTGGAGGAGGGGGGATCCTCACTTGTACACCGATAAACTCATCTTT. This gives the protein CALWRRGDPHLYTDKLIF.

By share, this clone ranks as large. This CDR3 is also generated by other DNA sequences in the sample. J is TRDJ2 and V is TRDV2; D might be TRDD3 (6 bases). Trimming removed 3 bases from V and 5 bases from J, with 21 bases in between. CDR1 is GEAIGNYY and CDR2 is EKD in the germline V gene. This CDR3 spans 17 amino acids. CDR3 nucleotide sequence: TGTGCCTGTGACGCTGTAAAAGTACTGGGCCCCACAGCACAACTCTTCTTT. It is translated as CACDAVKVLGPTAQLFF.

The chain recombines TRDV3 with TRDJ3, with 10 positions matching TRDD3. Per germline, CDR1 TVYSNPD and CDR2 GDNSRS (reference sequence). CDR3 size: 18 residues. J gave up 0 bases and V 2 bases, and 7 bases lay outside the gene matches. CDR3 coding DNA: TGTGCCTTTCCTGGGGGGATACGGCTCTCCTGGGACACCCGACAGATGTTTTTC. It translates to CAFPGGIRLSWDTRQMFF.